This T cell receptor beta chain is drawn from a study of T cells in Graves' hyperthyroidism and ophthalmopathy. Stable hyperthyroidism: no ophthalmopathy progression over 18 months of follow-up. Germline-derived CDR1 and CDR2 are DFQATT and SNEGSKA (reference sequence). V shed 3 bases and J shed 5 bases, with 7 bases lying between them. The CDR3 is made up of 12 amino acids. Authors of the study amplified TCR beta CDR3 regions from RNA transcripts. Researchers ran a first-round RT-PCR on the TCR CDR3 using the HTBI primer set. TCRdb re-analysed the multiplex PCR reads in MiXCR, keeping a single row per CDR3 protein. The sample contains about 420,000 distinct CDR3 sequences, roughly 15% of which appear only once.

Sequenced input: blood. The source is a young woman with Graves' hyperthyroidism. The chain employs TRBV20-1 and TRBJ1-4; D ambiguous. This chain's CDR3 is CSASITNEKLFF. The CDR3 nucleotides read TGCAGTGCTAGTATCACCAATGAAAAACTGTTTTTT.